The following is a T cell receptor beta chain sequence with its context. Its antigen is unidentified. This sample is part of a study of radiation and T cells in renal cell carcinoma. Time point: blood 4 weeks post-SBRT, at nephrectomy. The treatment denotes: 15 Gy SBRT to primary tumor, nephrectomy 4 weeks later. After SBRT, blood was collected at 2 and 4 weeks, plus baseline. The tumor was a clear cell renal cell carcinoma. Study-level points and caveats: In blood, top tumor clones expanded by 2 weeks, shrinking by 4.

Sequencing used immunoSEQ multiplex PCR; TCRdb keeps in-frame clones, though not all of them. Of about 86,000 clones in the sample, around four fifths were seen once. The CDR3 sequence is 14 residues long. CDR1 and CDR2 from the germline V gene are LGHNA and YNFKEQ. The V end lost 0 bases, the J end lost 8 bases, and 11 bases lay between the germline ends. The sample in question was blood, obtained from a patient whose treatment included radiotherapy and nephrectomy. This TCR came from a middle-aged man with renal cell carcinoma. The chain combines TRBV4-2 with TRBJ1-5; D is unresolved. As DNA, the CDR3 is TGTGCCAGCAGCCAAGATGACGGGAAGAAGCCCCAGCATTTT. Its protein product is CASSQDDGKKPQHF.